This T cell receptor (beta chain) was sequenced for a study of blood T cell dynamics during melanoma immunotherapy. TCRdb's table, derived via immunoSEQ multiplex PCR, lists solely in-frame clones and lacks some. The sample includes 3,500 to 5,500 clones, around 79% of them seen just once. V was cut by 4 bases and J by 5 bases, with 18 bases left in between. The CDR3 sequence is 15 residues long. Per the germline V gene, CDR1 is SGDLS and CDR2 is YYNGEE. Time point denoted: week 3, after first cycle of checkpoint inhibitor. This chain connects TRBV9 to TRBJ1-1, with no clear D. The sequence was obtained from a human donor with melanoma. The sequencing used blood, collected from a patient treated with checkpoint blockade. CDR3 nucleotides: TGTGCCAGCAGCACGACCTCCGGGCGGACGACTGAAGCTTTCTTT. Protein product: CASSTTSGRTTEAFF.